This passage covers 30 T cell receptor beta chains from one sample sequenced in a study of T cell repertoires in cytomegalovirus infection (dated by TCRdb to between 2017 and 2020). These TCRs' antigens remain unknown. These reads were obtained on an Illumina HiSeq 1500. TCRdb handled the public reads itself, with Q25 trimming in fastp and clone calling in MiXCR, and kept productive beta chains. Each entry is one CDR3 protein sequence, shown with its most common DNA and genes. The sample table records around 900,000 distinct CDR3 sequences; roughly 31% of these occur just once. Around 15% of the sample is held by the ten biggest clonotypes. The treatment or condition label for this specimen denotes: in vitro stimulation with specific CMV peptide epitopes to enrich CMV-specific T cells. The material was cultured CD8+ T cells from PBMCs, obtained from culture after CMV antigen stimulation. The receptor source for this set is a human donor in good health (CMV status not recorded). Some clones in this sample may be carry-over from other donors' samples.

The rearrangement uses TRBV19 and TRBJ1-1; no clear D gene. The germline V gene encodes CDR1 LNHDA and CDR2 SQIVND (reference sequence). V lost 5 bases, J lost 1 base, and 14 bases lay in between. The CDR3 has 15 amino acids. Here the CDR3 reads CASSLKGRKNTEAFF. Written as DNA, the CDR3 is TGTGCCAGTAGTCTCAAGGGCAGGAAGAACACTGAAGCTTTCTTT.

This clonotype was seen a few times. The chain carries TRBV6-1 and TRBJ2-1; D possibly corresponds to TRBD2 (6 bases). Germline CDR1 MNHNS, CDR2 SASEGT. Trimming stripped 5 bases from V and 9 bases from J, with 20 bases between. This CDR3 is built from 15 residues. CDR3 loop: CASSLNPDGGSEQFF. CDR3 coding DNA: TGTGCCAGCAGTTTAAACCCAGACGGGGGTAGTGAGCAGTTCTTC.

CDR3 region: CASSPRDSYSYEQYF. CDR3 DNA: TGTGCCAGCAGTCCCCGGGACAGTTACTCCTACGAGCAGTACTTC. The gene calls are TRBV6-5 and TRBJ2-7; 7 nucleotides agree with TRBD1. The CDR3 length is 15 residues. The V segment lost 5 bases and the J segment 0 bases; nucleotides outside the gene matches: 7. Germline CDR1 reads MNHEY; CDR2 reads SVGAGI.

This clonotype was seen a few times. The chain uses TRBV4-1 and TRBJ2-6, with D hard to call. Germline CDR1 is MGHRA and CDR2 is YSYEKL. The CDR3 has 15 residues. Deletions cut 7 bases from V and 0 bases from J, with 10 bases between. CDR3 residues: CASKFSDSGANVLTF. The CDR3 nucleotides read TGCGCCAGCAAATTCTCAGACTCTGGGGCCAACGTCCTGACTTTC.

This clonotype has ten or more counts. V usage is TRBV7-3 and J usage is TRBJ2-6, with D possibly matching TRBD2 (5 bases). V lost 5 bases and J 1 base, leaving 15 bases between the germline ends. The CDR3 totals 17 residues. Germline V gene data show CDR1 as SGHTA and CDR2 as FQGTGA. CDR3: CASSPPGFQSGANVLTF. The CDR3 bases are TGTGCCAGCAGCCCACCGGGATTCCAATCTGGGGCCAACGTCCTGACTTTC.

This clonotype was counted a few times. This chain uses TRBV4-1 with TRBJ2-2; D is uncertain. Trimming left V 1 base short and J 10 bases short, with 4 bases between. The germline V gene encodes CDR1 MGHRA and CDR2 YSYEKL. The CDR3 contains 11 residues. CDR3 amino acids: CASSQGVELFF. The CDR3 nucleotides read TGCGCCAGCAGCCAAGGGGTGGAGCTGTTTTTT.

This chain connects TRBV4-3 to TRBJ2-1; D possibly corresponds to TRBD2 (6 bases). Germline values: CDR1 LGHNA, CDR2 YSLEER. Trimming left V 1 base short and J 2 bases short, with 9 bases between. The CDR3 loop spans 15 amino acids. The CDR3 region is CASSQGLGTYNEQFF. The CDR3 nucleotides read TGCGCCAGCAGCCAAGGACTAGGGACCTACAATGAGCAGTTCTTC.

This clonotype has a count of ten or more. This chain joins TRBV7-2 and TRBJ1-2; D possibly corresponds to TRBD1 (5 bases). CDR1 SGHTA and CDR2 FQGNSA come from the germline V gene. Trimming took 5 bases from V and 4 from J, leaving 8 bases between them. The length of the CDR3 is 12 residues. CDR3 DNA sequence: TGTGCCAGCAGCGAGGGGCCCTATGGCTACACCTTC. This gives the protein CASSEGPYGYTF.

J is TRBJ1-2 and V is TRBV19; D gene unclear. Trimming shortened V by 11 bases and J by 3 bases, and 22 bases separated the two germline ends. The CDR3 has 15 amino acids. Germline CDR1 LNHDA, CDR2 SQIVND (reference sequence). Here the CDR3 reads CAVQGLRARDYGYTF. Written as DNA, the CDR3 is TGTGCCGTCCAAGGGTTGAGGGCGCGAGACTATGGCTACACCTTC.

The chain links TRBV25-1 to TRBJ1-4, with D possibly TRBD1 on 6 matching bases. Germline V gene sequence: CDR1 MGHDK, CDR2 SYGVNS. Between the trimmed V and J ends, which lost 4 bases and 0 bases, there was a span of 15 bases. This CDR3 has 17 residues. The CDR3 reads CASSGLDRTATNEKLFF. DNA for the CDR3: TGTGCCAGCAGTGGCCTAGACAGGACAGCAACTAATGAAAAACTGTTTTTT.

The V call is TRBV7-9, the J call TRBJ2-2; D remains ambiguous. Germline CDR1 SEHNR, CDR2 FQNEAQ (reference sequence). This CDR3 region has 17 residues. Trimming took off 4 bases at V and 5 bases at J, with 20 bases between the two ends. The CDR3 loop reads CASSSPTFRTSTGELFF. The CDR3 nucleotides read TGTGCCAGCAGCTCACCGACGTTTCGAACGTCGACCGGGGAGCTGTTTTTT.

The chain links TRBV27 to TRBJ1-1, with 11 bases lining up with TRBD1. This CDR3 region has 13 residues. Germline lookup yields CDR1 MNHEY and CDR2 SMNVEV (reference sequence). Trimming cost V 7 bases and J 5 bases; bases outside gene matches: 3. CDR3 sequence: CASKGTGGTEAFF. CDR3 nucleotides: TGTGCCAGCAAGGGGACAGGGGGTACTGAAGCTTTCTTT.

This clonotype was recorded many times. In nucleotides, the CDR3 is TGTGCCAGCAGTTCGGGGGACCGCGGAGGCTACACCTTC. Translated, it gives CASSSGDRGGYTF. The chain combines TRBV12-3 or TRBV12-4 with TRBJ1-2, with D perhaps matching TRBD1 (5 bases). This CDR3 spans 13 amino acids. Trimming stripped 4 bases from V and 8 bases from J, with 14 bases between.

CDR3 protein: CASSVTGTGYQPQHF. The CDR3 nucleotides are TGTGCCAGTAGTGTAACCGGGACAGGTTATCAGCCCCAGCATTTT. The V call is TRBV19, the J call TRBJ1-5, with 8 bases matching TRBD1. Germline loops: CDR1 LNHDA, CDR2 SQIVND (reference sequence). CDR3 length equals 15 residues. With V trimmed by 5 bases and J by 5 bases, 8 bases remained unmatched.

This chain joins TRBV6-6 and TRBJ2-5, with 9 bases aligning to TRBD1. Germline trimming cut 6 bases from V and 3 bases from J; bases unmatched to any gene: 8. CDR3 length: 15 residues. Germline lookup yields CDR1 MNHNY and CDR2 SVGAGI (reference sequence). The CDR3 DNA follows: TGTGCCAGCAGCTTGGGACAGGGCTTAAAAGAGACCCAGTACTTC. Protein sequence: CASSLGQGLKETQYF.

The CDR3 protein is CSAPVETEAFF. In nucleotides, the CDR3 is TGCAGTGCCCCGGTGGAGACTGAAGCTTTCTTT. The chain couples TRBV20-1 to TRBJ1-1; D gene ambiguous. CDR3 length equals 11 residues. Deletions cut 6 bases from V and 5 bases from J, with 10 bases between. Germline V CDR1 and CDR2: DFQATT, SNEGSKA (reference sequence).

This clonotype was observed a handful of times. V and J are TRBV2 and TRBJ2-2; 7 bases align to TRBD1. The CDR3 contains 17 residues. With V trimmed by 6 bases and J by 4 bases, 14 bases remained unmatched. CDR1 SNHLY and CDR2 FYNNEI come from the germline V gene. The DNA for the CDR3 is TGTGCCAGCAGGAAATATCCGGGGACAGATTCCACCGGGGAGCTGTTTTTT. Translation gives CASRKYPGTDSTGELFF.

The rearrangement uses TRBV14 and TRBJ2-2; a possible D gene is TRBD2 (6 bases). CDR3 size: 17 residues. The ends were cut back, 3 bases at V and 1 base at J, with 15 bases in the middle. The germline V gene encodes CDR1 SGHDN and CDR2 FVKESK. This chain's CDR3 is CASSQFSGLGNTGELFF. The CDR3 coding sequence is TGTGCCAGCAGCCAGTTCTCGGGACTCGGGAACACCGGGGAGCTGTTTTTT.

This clonotype was recorded at least ten times. V usage is TRBV7-8 and J usage is TRBJ2-5; no clear D. Trimming pared 1 base from V and 4 bases from J, leaving 13 bases between. The CDR3 contains 15 residues. Germline V CDR1 and CDR2: SGHVS, FQNEAQ. CDR3 DNA: TGTGCCAGCAGCTTAGGCCATATCAGTCGAGAGACCCAGTACTTC. Translating gives CASSLGHISRETQYF.

This clonotype was counted a few times. V is TRBV6-5 and J is TRBJ1-1; D may be TRBD1 (5 bases). This CDR3 spans 16 amino acids. CDR1 and CDR2 from the germline V gene are MNHEY and SVGAGI. V lost 4 bases and J lost 3, with 18 bases in between. CDR3 residues: CASSSAWGAGDTEAFF. The DNA of the CDR3 is TGTGCCAGCAGTTCCGCCTGGGGCGCAGGTGACACTGAAGCTTTCTTT.

The chain employs TRBV2 and TRBJ2-1, with D possibly matching TRBD2 (5 bases). This CDR3 has 15 amino acids. Germline CDR1 SNHLY, CDR2 FYNNEI. V gave up 3 bases and J gave up 1 base, with 10 bases separating them. CDR3 sequence reads: CASSDYGLSYNEQFF. For the CDR3, the DNA is TGTGCCAGCAGTGACTACGGACTGTCCTACAATGAGCAGTTCTTC.

The gene calls are TRBV10-3 and TRBJ2-3, with D possibly TRBD1 on 5 matching bases. Germline values: CDR1 ENHRY, CDR2 SYGVKD. The V gene lost 5 bases and the J gene lost 0 bases, with 9 bases spanning the gap. CDR3 length: 14 residues. The chain's CDR3 is CAISKTGSTDTQYF. The DNA for the CDR3 is TGTGCCATCAGTAAAACAGGTAGCACAGATACGCAGTATTTT.

This clonotype was seen more than once but under ten times. The V gene is TRBV6-5, the J gene TRBJ2-5; D possibly uses TRBD1 or TRBD2 (6 bases each). Germline-derived CDR1 and CDR2 are MNHEY and SVGAGI. Trimming took 1 base from V and 1 from J, leaving 10 bases between them. The CDR3 totals 15 residues. The CDR3 DNA reads as TGTGCCAGCAGTTACTACGGGGGCCCCCAAGAGACCCAGTACTTC. Amino acid sequence: CASSYYGGPQETQYF.

As concerns this clonotype: Given a much more abundant clone one base away, this may be a read error. Lacking the conserved final phenylalanine or tryptophan, this CDR3 likely reflects a read error. This chain joins TRBV6-6 and TRBJ1-1, with D possibly TRBD1 on 5 matching bases. Trimming pared 5 bases from V and 4 bases from J, leaving 11 bases between. Germline V CDR1 and CDR2: MNHNY, SVGAGI (reference sequence). The CDR3 length is 13 residues. CDR3 coding DNA: TGTGCCAGCAGTCCGGACACGATCACTGAAGCTTTCTTA. Encoded protein: CASSPDTITEAFL.

This clonotype was observed a handful of times. The rearrangement links TRBV12-5 to TRBJ1-3; D gene uncertain. V was trimmed by 3 bases and J by 2 bases, leaving 17 bases between them. The CDR3 extends over 17 amino acids. Looked up from germline, CDR1 is LGHNT and CDR2 is FRNRAP. The DNA for the CDR3 is TGTGCTAGTGGTTTCCCGCCTTCTCCGCTAACTGGAAACACCATATATTTT. Translation: CASGFPPSPLTGNTIYF. Variable domain in full (rest from reference TRBV12-5 and TRBJ1-3): DARVTQTPRHKVTEMGQEVTMRCQPILGHNTVFWYRQTMMQGLELLAYFRNRAPLDDSGMPKDRFSAEMPDATLATLKIQPSEPRDSAVYFCASGFPPSPLTGNTIYFGEGSWLTVV.

This clonotype was picked up a small number of times. The chain combines TRBV6-6 with TRBJ1-4; possibly TRBD1 for D (6 bases). This CDR3 contains 14 residues. Trimming took off 7 bases at V and 5 bases at J, with 14 bases between the two ends. Germline lookup yields CDR1 MNHNY and CDR2 SVGAGI (reference sequence). CDR3 residues: CASKGDELNEKLFF. The CDR3 nucleotides are TGTGCCAGCAAGGGGGACGAGTTGAATGAAAAACTGTTTTTT.

J is TRBJ2-3 and V is TRBV29-1, with TRBD2 matching 8 bases. The V gene's germline CDR1 is SQVTM and CDR2 ANQGSEA. J lost 3 bases, V lost 7 bases, and 9 bases had no gene match. The CDR3 consists of 14 residues. The CDR3, as DNA: TGCAGCGCCGAAGCGGGGGCGGGGACAGATACGCAGTATTTT. This sequence encodes CSAEAGAGTDTQYF.

V and J are TRBV19 and TRBJ2-1; D unresolved. Trimming removed 0 bases from V and 7 bases from J, with 7 bases in between. The CDR3 loop spans 13 amino acids. Germline-derived CDR1 and CDR2 are LNHDA and SQIVND (reference sequence). The CDR3: CASSIDRSNEQFF. The DNA for the CDR3 is TGTGCCAGTAGTATAGACAGGAGTAATGAGCAGTTCTTC.

In its sample, this clonotype was seen many times. V gene TRBV7-7 combines with J gene TRBJ2-3, with D tentatively TRBD2 (5 bases). CDR1 SSHAT and CDR2 FNYEAQ come from the germline V gene (reference sequence). This CDR3 comprises 12 residues. DNA for the CDR3: TGTGCTACCCGGGATCTCACAGATACGCAGTATTTT. It encodes CATRDLTDTQYF.

The chain joins TRBV10-2 to TRBJ2-5; D uncertain. The CDR3 extends over 18 amino acids. V was clipped by 3 bases and J by 7 bases, with 27 bases between them. Germline-derived CDR1 and CDR2 are WSHSY and SAAADI. CDR3 region: CASSDNHFHPFRHWTQYF. The CDR3 bases are TGCGCCAGCAGTGATAACCACTTTCATCCTTTCAGACATTGGACCCAGTACTTC.